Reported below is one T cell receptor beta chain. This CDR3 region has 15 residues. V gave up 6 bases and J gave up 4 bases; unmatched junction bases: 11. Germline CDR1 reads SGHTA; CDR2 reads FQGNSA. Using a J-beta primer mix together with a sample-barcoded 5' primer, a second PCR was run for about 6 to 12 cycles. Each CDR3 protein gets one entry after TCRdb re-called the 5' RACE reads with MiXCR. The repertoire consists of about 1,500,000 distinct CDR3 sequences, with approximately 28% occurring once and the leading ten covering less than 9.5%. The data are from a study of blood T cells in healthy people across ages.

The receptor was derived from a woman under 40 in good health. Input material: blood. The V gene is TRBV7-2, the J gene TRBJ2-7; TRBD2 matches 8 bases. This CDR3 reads CASSPGSGRRYEQYF. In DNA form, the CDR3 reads TGTGCCAGCAGTCCGGGGAGCGGGAGACGGTACGAGCAGTACTTC.